The 4 T cell receptor beta chains reported below all come from one sample, sequenced in a study of early T cells in non-severe SARS-CoV-2 infection. TCRdb recomputed calls from the 5' RACE reads with MiXCR, one row per CDR3 protein. This table has about 90,000 distinct CDR3 sequences, around 12% appearing once. The material was whole blood, obtained at baseline. The receptors originated from an adult who was a healthcare worker with PCR-confirmed SARS-CoV-2 infection or an uninfected control (not recorded which).

This clonotype was recorded many times. The rearrangement joins TRBV10-1 to TRBJ2-7; 8 bases fit TRBD2. In germline, CDR1 is WNHNN, CDR2 SYGVQD (reference sequence). V dropped 9 bases and J dropped 3; count of bases not matched to a gene: 4. This CDR3 comprises 12 residues. The DNA of the CDR3 is TGCGCCAGATTAGCGGGACTCTACGAGCAGTACTTC. This gives the protein CARLAGLYEQYF.

The gene calls are TRBV30 and TRBJ2-1, with TRBD2 identical over 8 bases. V was clipped by 0 bases and J by 9 bases; unmatched bases: 4. The CDR3 is 13 amino acids. The germline V gene has CDR1 GTSNPN and CDR2 SVGIG (reference sequence). CDR3 in DNA: TGTGCCTGGAGTGTCGGTAGCGGGATTGAGCAGTTCTTC. It codes for CAWSVGSGIEQFF.

This clonotype was counted many times. The genes are TRBV2 and TRBJ1-5; a possible D gene is TRBD1 (6 bases). Germline CDR1 is SNHLY and CDR2 is FYNNEI. Deletions cut 8 bases from V and 4 bases from J, with 24 bases between. This CDR3 is 17 amino acids long. CDR3 sequence: CASRKAGHRDGNQPQHF. CDR3 in DNA: TGTGCCAGCCGGAAGGCGGGACACCGGGATGGGAATCAGCCCCAGCATTTT.

This clonotype is termed medium-sized (0.01 to 0.1%). The chain uses TRBV11-2 and TRBJ2-7; D not certain. This CDR3 is built from 11 residues. Per the germline V gene, CDR1 is SGHAT and CDR2 is FQNNGV. The V gene lost 6 bases and the J gene lost 2 bases, with 5 bases spanning the gap. CDR3 DNA: TGTGCCAGCAGTTCCACCTACGAGCAGTACTTC. Encoded protein: CASSSTYEQYF.